This T cell receptor beta chain was sequenced in a study of cytomegalovirus exposure and HLA in healthy donors. As for this clone: What it binds is unknown.

Study-wide results and caveats: CMV antigen specificity was confirmed in vitro for a few CMV-associated chains. One variant, a missense change in DCLRE1C, was linked in a later analysis to TCR beta V- and J-gene trimming. The study recorded 164 TCR beta chains that were cytomegalovirus-associated.

The PCR used 60 Vbeta and 13 Jbeta primers. How the authors handled the data: Roughly 11 million shared chains were among the 80 million or so unique TCR beta chains that a later analysis counted. Sequencing was performed with immunoSEQ multiplex PCR; in TCRdb, only in-frame clones are kept and a portion is missing. The V and J calls and clone size come from that table; D and trimming were worked out from the DNA. Of 250,000 to 350,000 clones detected, roughly 88% appear once; the ten largest clones hold around 4%. Germline CDR1 and CDR2: MNHNY and SVGAGI (reference sequence). The CDR3 length is 13 residues. The ends were cut back, 6 bases at V and 4 bases at J, with 9 bases in the middle.

Sample: PBMCs. The origin of this receptor is a man between 40 and 49 years old in good health and CMV-seropositive. The chain links TRBV6-6 to TRBJ1-4; possibly TRBD1 for D (6 bases). The CDR3 sequence is CASSDRINEKLFF. Here the CDR3 DNA reads TGTGCCAGCAGCGACAGGATTAATGAAAAACTGTTTTTT.